This T cell receptor beta chain was sequenced in a study of early T cells in non-severe SARS-CoV-2 infection. Overall study context: Sequencing used unsorted whole-blood bulk RNA, so chains lack pairing. Study-level findings and limits: Sequences matched to VDJdb favored anti-spike CD8 responses, while private and CD4 specificities were missed.

Per the germline V gene, CDR1 is MNHNY and CDR2 is SVGAGI (reference sequence). This CDR3 has 20 amino acids. Attachment of unique molecular identifiers to individual cDNA molecules was performed. Via MiXCR, TCRdb re-called the 5' RACE reads, giving one row per CDR3 protein. The sample records approximately 47,000 distinct CDR3 sequences, 6% to 8% being singletons. As for this clonotype: Its cognate antigen is unknown. Relative to the germline gene, one junction end is altered; a read error may explain this.

This rearrangement joins TRBV6-6 to TRBJ2-2, with D uncertain. This specimen was whole blood, taken at baseline. The sequence came from an adult who was a healthcare worker with PCR-confirmed SARS-CoV-2 infection or an uninfected control (not recorded which). The CDR3 protein is CASSYSPLLARIPKTGELFF. In nucleotides, the CDR3 is TGTGCCAGCAGTTACTCCCCCCTCCTTGCCCGAATCCCGAAAACCGGGGAGCTGTTTTTT.